Below, 2 T cell receptor beta chains from the same sample are listed, as sequenced in a study of CXCR4 blockade with PD-1 therapy in pancreatic cancer (dated by TCRdb to about 2019). Library preparation was by the immunoSEQ multiplex PCR assay. TCRdb mirrors the immuneACCESS table, restricted to in-frame sequences. Some clones are absent from its copies; in checked studies, under half trace to an unresolved V gene, and the reason for the others is unknown. The sample table shows 4,500 to 5,500 clones, and around 50% are seen once. The ten most abundant clones make up more than 6.5% of the sample. The material sequenced was tumor tissue. Source of these receptors: a human donor with pancreatic ductal adenocarcinoma.

The V and J genes are TRBV18 and TRBJ2-2, with no clear D. The V and J ends lost 3 bases and 8 bases respectively, with 7 bases between them. Germline V gives CDR1 KGHSH, CDR2 LQKENI. The CDR3 length is 12 residues. CDR3 loop: CASSPVSGELFF. In DNA, the CDR3 is TGTGCCAGCTCACCTGTTTCGGGGGAGCTGTTTTTT.

There are a few counts of this clone. This sequence joins TRBV11-3 and TRBJ2-7, with 8 bases identical to TRBD2. Losses at the gene ends were 3 bases for V and 2 bases for J; bases not matched to a gene: 3. Germline-derived CDR1 and CDR2 are SGHNT and YENEEA. This CDR3 contains 14 residues. DNA of the CDR3: TGTGCCAGCAGCTTGGCGGGAGGTGCCTACGAGCAGTACTTC. Protein: CASSLAGGAYEQYF.